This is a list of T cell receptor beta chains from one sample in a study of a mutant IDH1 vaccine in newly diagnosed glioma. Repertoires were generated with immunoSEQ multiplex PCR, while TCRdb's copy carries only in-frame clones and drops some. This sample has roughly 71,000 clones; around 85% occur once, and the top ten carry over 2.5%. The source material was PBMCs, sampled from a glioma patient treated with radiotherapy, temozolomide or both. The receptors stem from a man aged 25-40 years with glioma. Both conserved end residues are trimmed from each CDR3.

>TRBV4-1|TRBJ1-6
ASSPRGGAGQPSSPLH
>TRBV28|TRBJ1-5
ASSFSNGGNQPQH
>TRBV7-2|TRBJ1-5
ASSLAYGTVNQPQH
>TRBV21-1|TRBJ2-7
ASSKGGRQATSITIHEGSERQY
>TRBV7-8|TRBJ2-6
ASSLEPSGANVLT
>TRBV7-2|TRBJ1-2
ASSLARADRDYGYT
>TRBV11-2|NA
ASSLSRGRTTNYEQY
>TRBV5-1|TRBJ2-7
ASSLPASGGYEQY
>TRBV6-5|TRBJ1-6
ASNPAGNSPLH
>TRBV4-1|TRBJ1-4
ASSQDRGVSRTGLSEKLF
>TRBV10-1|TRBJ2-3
ASSGTRDRVHTQY
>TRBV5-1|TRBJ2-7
ASSPRSAYEQY
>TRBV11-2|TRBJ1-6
ASSRTSGTPLH
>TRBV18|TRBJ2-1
ASSPQRNSYNEQF
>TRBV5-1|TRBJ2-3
ASSVGTGGRADTQY
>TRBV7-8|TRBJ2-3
ASSLRGGPMMAQY
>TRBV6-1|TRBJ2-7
ASSEGTGGYEQY
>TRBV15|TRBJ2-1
ATSRARTSDEQF
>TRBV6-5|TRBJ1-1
ASSYFGTGDATEAF
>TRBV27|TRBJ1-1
ASSSGMGNTEAF
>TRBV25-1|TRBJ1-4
ASSDFWGEKLF
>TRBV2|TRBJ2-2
ASSQGTGELF